These 4 T cell receptor beta chains came from one sample sequenced in a study of beta chain features in type 1 diabetes. Every isolated RNA sample was fully reverse transcribed, so sequencing captured expressed TCRB transcripts. The repertoire was sequenced with immunoSEQ multiplex PCR; TCRdb's copy has only in-frame clones and lacks some. The sample yields around 500,000 clones, over 10% seen once. Sample: naive CD4+ T cells from blood. These receptors were collected from a woman aged 18-35 years in good health.

The rearrangement joins TRBV6-1 to TRBJ2-5; a weak D match, TRBD1 (5 bases). Germline CDR1 reads MNHNS; CDR2 reads SASEGT. V dropped 7 bases and J dropped 7 bases, with 10 bases sitting between them. The CDR3 is 11 residues long. The CDR3 DNA reads TGTGCCAGCACAGGGTTCGGGACCCAGTACTTC. This encodes CASTGFGTQYF.

The chain joins TRBV28 to TRBJ2-1; D ambiguous. Germline values: CDR1 MDHEN, CDR2 SYDVKM. Trimming removed 3 bases at V and 10 bases at J, with 19 bases between. CDR3 length equals 15 residues. CDR3 region: CASSFVLLLPTEQFF. DNA for the CDR3: TGTGCCAGCAGTTTCGTTCTCCTGCTGCCCACAGAGCAGTTCTTC.

The chain is built from TRBV7-9 and TRBJ2-7; the match to TRBD2 covers 11 bases. J was trimmed by 6 bases and V by 1 base; bases with no gene match: 5. The CDR3 extends over 15 amino acids. Germline V lookup: CDR1 SEHNR, CDR2 FQNEAQ (reference sequence). The CDR3 spells CASSLGGLAGSEQYF. The CDR3 coding sequence is TGTGCCAGCAGCTTAGGCGGACTAGCGGGCTCCGAGCAGTACTTC.

The chain combines TRBV4-1 with TRBJ2-6; 7 positions agree with TRBD2. Looked up from germline, CDR1 is MGHRA and CDR2 is YSYEKL. This CDR3 is built from 15 residues. The V gene end was trimmed by 4 bases and the J gene end by 2 bases; junction bases not matched to a gene: 2. CDR3 in DNA: TGCGCCAGCAGCCTCCGGGGGGCTGGGGCCAACGTCCTGACTTTC. This translates into CASSLRGAGANVLTF.